This TCR beta chain was recovered during a study of immune heterogeneity within non-small cell lung tumors. This clonotype rates as medium-sized (0.01 to 0.1%). Its specificity is unknown. Study results and limitations: Locally, T-cell clonality showed a moderate but significant correlation with tumor mutational burden measured at the same site (R around 0.35).

Genomic DNA extracted from bulk tumor tissue served as template. A total of roughly 620 ng was used per sample. Surgeons took several biopsies per primary tumor, spaced far apart, during surgery. Curative operations were performed on patients who had untreated, newly diagnosed non-small cell lung cancer. Amplification of TCR beta CDR3 was performed by multiplex PCR with 32 V and 13 J primers. TCRdb passed the multiplex PCR reads through MiXCR, listing each CDR3 protein once. The table records roughly 6,000 distinct CDR3 sequences, 22% of them present only once. From germline, CDR1 is SGHVS and CDR2 FNYEAQ. This CDR3 has 15 residues. V dropped 4 bases and J dropped 0 bases, with 7 bases sitting between them.

Sample: lung tumor tissue. The chain combines TRBV7-6 with TRBJ2-6; no reliable D call. The sequence derives from a man aged 70 or older with non-small cell lung cancer. The CDR3 sequence: CASSSIFSGANVLTF. The CDR3 region has the DNA TGTGCCAGCAGCTCCATTTTCTCTGGGGCCAACGTCCTGACTTTC.